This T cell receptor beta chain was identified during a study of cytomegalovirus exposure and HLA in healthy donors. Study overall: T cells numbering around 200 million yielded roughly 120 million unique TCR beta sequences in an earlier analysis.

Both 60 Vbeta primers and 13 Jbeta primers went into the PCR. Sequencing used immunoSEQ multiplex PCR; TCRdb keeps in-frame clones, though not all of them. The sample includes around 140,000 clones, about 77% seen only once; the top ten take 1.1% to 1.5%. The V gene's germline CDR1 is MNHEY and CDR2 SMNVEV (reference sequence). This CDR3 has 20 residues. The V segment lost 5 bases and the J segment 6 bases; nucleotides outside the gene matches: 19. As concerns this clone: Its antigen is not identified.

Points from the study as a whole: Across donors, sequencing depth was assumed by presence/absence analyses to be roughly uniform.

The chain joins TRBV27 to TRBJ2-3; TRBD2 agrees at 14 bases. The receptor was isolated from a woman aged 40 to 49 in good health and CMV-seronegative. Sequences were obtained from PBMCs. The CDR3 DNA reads TGTGCCAGCAGTCCCCAAAAAACGGGACTAGCGGGGGCGCGGGGGGATACGCAGTATTTT. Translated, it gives CASSPQKTGLAGARGDTQYF.